The 16 T cell receptor beta chains reported below all come from one sample, sequenced in a study of T-cell reconstitution after alpha-beta-depleted transplantation in children. Preparation of the TCRbeta library was carried out with unique molecular identifiers. TCRdb ran MiXCR on the PCR reads and lists one entry per CDR3 protein. The sample has approximately 590,000 distinct CDR3 sequences; roughly a tenth are singletons. This specimen was PBMCs from the stem cell graft donor, taken from the stem cell graft. These TCRs come from a human donor who donated a stem cell graft to a child with acute myeloid leukemia.

The chain couples TRBV10-3 to TRBJ1-3; D is ambiguous. V was clipped by 2 bases and J by 0 bases, with 5 bases between them. The CDR3 contains 14 residues. Germline-derived CDR1 and CDR2 are ENHRY and SYGVKD. CDR3 sequence (DNA): TGTGCCATCAGTGAGCTTAACTCTGGAAACACCATATATTTT. Its protein product is CAISELNSGNTIYF.

This clonotype was counted only a few times. This sequence joins TRBV12-3 or TRBV12-4 and TRBJ2-3; 12 bases line up with TRBD1. The CDR3 is 16 amino acids. V lost 3 bases, J lost 3 bases, and 4 bases stayed unmatched. Here the CDR3 reads CASSLGDRGLTDTQYF. The CDR3 nucleotides read TGTGCCAGCAGTTTGGGGGACAGGGGGCTGACAGATACGCAGTATTTT.

The chain is built from TRBV20-1 and TRBJ1-2; no reliable D call. CDR3 length: 14 residues. The germline V and J ends were trimmed by 0 bases and 6 bases, with 14 bases remaining between them. Per the germline V gene, CDR1 is DFQATT and CDR2 is SNEGSKA (reference sequence). CDR3 in DNA: TGCAGTGCTAGAGATATGGCAGCTTTGGATGGCTACACCTTC. It specifies CSARDMAALDGYTF.

A few counts support this clonotype. The gene calls are TRBV7-9 and TRBJ2-1; 8 bases match TRBD2. Germline-derived CDR1 and CDR2 are SEHNR and FQNEAQ (reference sequence). With V trimmed by 7 bases and J by 6 bases, 5 bases remained unmatched. CDR3 size: 13 residues. The CDR3 spells CASKAGAGNEQFF. In DNA, the CDR3 is TGTGCCAGCAAAGCGGGAGCAGGCAATGAGCAGTTCTTC. The complete variable domain, with remaining parts taken from reference TRBV7-9 and TRBJ2-1, reads DTGVSQNPRHKITKRGQNVTFRCDPISEHNRLYWYRQTLGQGPEFLTYFQNEAQLEKSRLLSDRFSAERPKGSFSTLEIQRTEQGDSAMYLCASKAGAGNEQFFGPGTRLTVL.

This clonotype has a count of ten or more. V gene TRBV20-1 combines with J gene TRBJ1-1; perhaps TRBD1 as D (5 bases). Trimming shortened V by 5 bases and J by 6 bases, and 13 bases separated the two germline ends. CDR1 is DFQATT, CDR2 SNEGSKA, per germline (reference sequence). The CDR3 totals 12 residues. This CDR3 reads CSASRAGPEAFF. CDR3 in DNA: TGCAGTGCTTCCCGGGCAGGGCCTGAAGCTTTCTTT.

Ten or more counts support this clonotype. V usage is TRBV29-1 and J usage is TRBJ1-2; perhaps TRBD1 as D (5 bases). The CDR3 length is 13 residues. Trimming cost V 4 bases and J 12 bases, with 21 bases left between them. Germline V gene lookup returns CDR1 SQVTM and CDR2 ANQGSEA. The CDR3 coding sequence is TGCAGCGTTGTCCCGGGGGGTCGGGACGGGGACACCTTC. Translated, it gives CSVVPGGRDGDTF.

The rearrangement links TRBV11-2 to TRBJ1-1; 9 bases map to TRBD1. This CDR3 contains 14 residues. Trimming cost V 7 bases and J 6 bases; bases outside gene matches: 9. Per the germline V gene, CDR1 is SGHAT and CDR2 is FQNNGV. DNA for the CDR3: TGTGCCAGCACCTCGAGGGACAGGGTCGCTGAAGCTTTCTTT. It codes for CASTSRDRVAEAFF.

This rearrangement joins TRBV20-1 to TRBJ2-4; 8 bases are a match to TRBD1. The CDR3 has 14 residues. V dropped 5 bases and J dropped 6; count of bases not matched to a gene: 9. Germline CDR1 reads DFQATT; CDR2 reads SNEGSKA (reference sequence). For the CDR3, the DNA is TGCAGTGCTTCGCCTCGACAGGGGAGAAACATTCAGTACTTC. Translated: CSASPRQGRNIQYF.

The rearrangement uses TRBV20-1 and TRBJ2-5; 14 positions agree with TRBD2. The CDR3 is 16 residues long. Germline CDR1 and CDR2: DFQATT and SNEGSKA (reference sequence). V trimming: 4 bases; J trimming: 5 bases; junction bases outside the gene matches: 9. Written as DNA, the CDR3 is TGCAGTGCTACCACCGGGACTAGCGGGGGTCAGGAGACCCAGTACTTC. Amino acid sequence: CSATTGTSGGQETQYF.

This clonotype was counted a few times. The chain uses TRBV20-1 and TRBJ1-5, with D hard to call. This CDR3 spans 14 amino acids. CDR1 is DFQATT, CDR2 SNEGSKA, per germline (reference sequence). Trimming removed 4 bases at V and 3 bases at J, with 13 bases between. Here the CDR3 reads CSATIGSHNQPQHF. DNA for the CDR3: TGCAGTGCTACGATCGGGTCTCACAATCAGCCCCAGCATTTT.

The chain combines TRBV18 with TRBJ2-1; TRBD2 agrees at 7 bases. V gave up 3 bases and J gave up 8 bases; unmatched junction bases: 4. The CDR3 length is 13 residues. The V gene's germline CDR1 is KGHSH and CDR2 LQKENI. The CDR3 sequence is CASSPQRDDEQFF. The CDR3 nucleotides are TGTGCCAGCTCACCCCAGCGGGATGATGAGCAGTTCTTC.

This clonotype has ten or more counts. This sequence joins TRBV7-9 and TRBJ2-7; no clear D. The V end was cut by 1 base, the J end by 1 base, with 5 bases between. Germline CDR1 and CDR2: SEHNR and FQNEAQ (reference sequence). CDR3 length equals 13 residues. CDR3 nucleotides: TGTGCCAGCAGCTTAGAGGAGTCCTACGAGCAGTACTTC. Translating gives CASSLEESYEQYF.

This clonotype occurred many times. CDR3 residues: CASSPLGPNTEAFF. In DNA, the CDR3 is TGTGCCAGCAGCCCCCTCGGGCCCAACACTGAAGCTTTCTTT. The V gene is TRBV21-1, the J gene TRBJ1-1. TRBV21-1 corresponds to a pseudogene. The CDR3 runs to 14 residues.

J is TRBJ2-1 and V is TRBV20-1, with a tentative D call TRBD2 (5 bases). Germline CDR1 DFQATT, CDR2 SNEGSKA (reference sequence). This CDR3 has 15 residues. Trimming cost V 0 bases and J 5 bases, with 14 bases left between them. The CDR3 bases are TGCAGTGCTAGAGACTTGTACCTCGGGGACAATGAGCAGTTCTTC. This translates into CSARDLYLGDNEQFF.

There are many counts of this clonotype. The chain couples TRBV12-3 or TRBV12-4 to TRBJ2-5, with TRBD2 matching over 7 bases. Germline trimming cut 1 base from V and 2 bases from J; bases unmatched to any gene: 7. This CDR3 contains 16 residues. For the CDR3, the DNA is TGTGCCAGCAGTTTAGAGCTAGCGGCAAGGCAAGAGACCCAGTACTTC. Protein sequence: CASSLELAARQETQYF.

In DNA, the CDR3 is TGTGCCAGCAGCTCCCGGGCCTTCTACGAGCAGTACTTC. The encoded protein is CASSSRAFYEQYF. V and J are TRBV5-6 and TRBJ2-7; D not certain. V was trimmed by 3 bases and J by 3 bases, leaving 10 bases between them. This CDR3 comprises 13 residues. Germline V gives CDR1 SGHDT, CDR2 YYEEEE.